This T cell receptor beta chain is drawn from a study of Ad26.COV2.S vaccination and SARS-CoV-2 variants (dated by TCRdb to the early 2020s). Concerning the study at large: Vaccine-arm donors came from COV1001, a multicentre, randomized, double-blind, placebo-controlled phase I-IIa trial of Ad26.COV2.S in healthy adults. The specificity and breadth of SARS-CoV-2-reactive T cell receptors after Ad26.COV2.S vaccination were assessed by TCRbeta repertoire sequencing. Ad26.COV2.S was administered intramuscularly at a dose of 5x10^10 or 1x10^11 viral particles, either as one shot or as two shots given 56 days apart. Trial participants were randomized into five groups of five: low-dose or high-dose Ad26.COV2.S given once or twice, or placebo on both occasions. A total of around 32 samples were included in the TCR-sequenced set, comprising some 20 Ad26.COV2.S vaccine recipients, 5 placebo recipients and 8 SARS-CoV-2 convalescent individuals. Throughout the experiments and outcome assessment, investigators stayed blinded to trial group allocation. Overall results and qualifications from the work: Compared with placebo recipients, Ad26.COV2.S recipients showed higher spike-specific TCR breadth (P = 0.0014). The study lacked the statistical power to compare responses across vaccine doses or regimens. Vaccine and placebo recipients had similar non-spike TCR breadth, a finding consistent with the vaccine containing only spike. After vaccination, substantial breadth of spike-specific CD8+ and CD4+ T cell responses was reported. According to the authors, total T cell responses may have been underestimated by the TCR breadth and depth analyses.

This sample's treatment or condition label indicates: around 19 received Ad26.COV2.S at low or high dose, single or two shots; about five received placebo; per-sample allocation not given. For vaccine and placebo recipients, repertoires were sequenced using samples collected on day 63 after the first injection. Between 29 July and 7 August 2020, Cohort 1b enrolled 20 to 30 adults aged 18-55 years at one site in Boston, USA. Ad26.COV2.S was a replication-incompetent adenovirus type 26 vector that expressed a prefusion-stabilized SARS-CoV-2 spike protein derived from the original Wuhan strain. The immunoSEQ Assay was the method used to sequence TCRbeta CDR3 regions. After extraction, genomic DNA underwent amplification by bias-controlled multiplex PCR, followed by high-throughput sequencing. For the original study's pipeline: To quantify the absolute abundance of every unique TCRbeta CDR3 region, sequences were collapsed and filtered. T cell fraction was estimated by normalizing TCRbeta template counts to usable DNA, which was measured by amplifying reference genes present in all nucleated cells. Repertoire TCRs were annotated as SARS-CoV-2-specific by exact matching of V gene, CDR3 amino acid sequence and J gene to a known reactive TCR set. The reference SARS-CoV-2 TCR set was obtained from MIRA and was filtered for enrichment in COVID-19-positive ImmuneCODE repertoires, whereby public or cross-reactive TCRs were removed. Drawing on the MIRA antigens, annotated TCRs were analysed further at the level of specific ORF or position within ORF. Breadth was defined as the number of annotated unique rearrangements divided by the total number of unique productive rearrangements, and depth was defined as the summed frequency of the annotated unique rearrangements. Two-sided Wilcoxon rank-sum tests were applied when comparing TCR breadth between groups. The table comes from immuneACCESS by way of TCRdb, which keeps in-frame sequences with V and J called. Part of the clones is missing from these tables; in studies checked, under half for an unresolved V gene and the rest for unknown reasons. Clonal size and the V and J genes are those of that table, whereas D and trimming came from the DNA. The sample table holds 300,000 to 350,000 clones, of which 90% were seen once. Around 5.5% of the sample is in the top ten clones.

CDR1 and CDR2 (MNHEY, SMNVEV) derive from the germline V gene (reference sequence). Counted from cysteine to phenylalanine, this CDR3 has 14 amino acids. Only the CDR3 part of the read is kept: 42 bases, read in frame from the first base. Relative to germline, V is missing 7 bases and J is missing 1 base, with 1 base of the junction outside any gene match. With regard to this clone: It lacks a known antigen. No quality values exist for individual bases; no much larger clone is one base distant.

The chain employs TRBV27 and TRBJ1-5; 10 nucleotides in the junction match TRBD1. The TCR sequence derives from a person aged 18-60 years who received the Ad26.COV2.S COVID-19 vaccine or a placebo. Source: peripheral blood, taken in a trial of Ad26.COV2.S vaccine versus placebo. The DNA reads TGTGCCAGCAAGACAGGGGGCAGCAATCAGCCCCAGCATTTT. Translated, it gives CASKTGGSNQPQHF.